Below, 10 T cell receptor beta chains from the same sample are listed, as sequenced in a study of blood T cell repertoires in COVID-19. The assay was immunoSEQ multiplex PCR, and TCRdb's table has in-frame clones only and misses some. The sample lists 200,000 or so clones, 85% to 90% occurring once. Material for sequencing was peripheral blood. The receptor source for this set is a man aged 55-75 years with acute or convalescent COVID-19.

CDR3 amino acids: CASSNRGWGETQYF. CDR3 sequence (DNA): TGTGCCAGCAGCAATCGGGGTTGGGGAGAGACCCAGTACTTC. The chain combines TRBV13 with TRBJ2-5, with D perhaps TRBD2 (5 bases). With 5 bases removed from V and 4 bases from J, the gap between germline ends came to 14 bases. CDR1 is PRHDT and CDR2 is FYEKMQ in the germline V gene (reference sequence). This CDR3 comprises 14 residues.

This rearrangement joins TRBV7-9 to TRBJ1-1; 7 bases are shared with TRBD1. The germline gives CDR1 SEHNR, CDR2 FQNEAQ (reference sequence). Losses at the gene ends were 5 bases for V and 1 base for J; bases not matched to a gene: 7. The CDR3 sequence is 15 residues long. CDR3 coding DNA: TGTGCCAGCAGCAAACAGTCAGGGGGGAACACTGAAGCTTTCTTT. Amino acid sequence: CASSKQSGGNTEAFF.

The gene calls are TRBV7-3 and TRBJ2-3; D unresolved. The CDR3 is 15 amino acids. With 1 base removed from V and 0 bases from J, the gap between germline ends came to 8 bases. Germline CDR1 SGHTA, CDR2 FQGTGA. This CDR3 reads CASSLSLDSTDTQYF. CDR3 coding DNA: TGTGCCAGCAGCTTAAGCTTAGATAGCACAGATACGCAGTATTTT. The full variable domain, completed using reference TRBV7-3 and TRBJ2-3, is GAGVSQTPSNKVTEKGKYVELRCDPISGHTALYWYRQSLGQGPEFLIYFQGTGAADDSGLPNDRFFAVRPEGSVSTLKIQRTERGDSAVYLCASSLSLDSTDTQYFGPGTRLTVL.

This sequence joins TRBV6-5 and TRBJ2-7, with 14 bases aligning to TRBD2. CDR1 MNHEY and CDR2 SVGAGI come from the germline V gene. CDR3 size: 14 residues. With V trimmed by 5 bases and J by 7 bases, 4 bases remained unmatched. CDR3 sequence: CASSTGTSGGEQYF. The CDR3, as DNA: TGTGCCAGCAGTACCGGGACTAGCGGGGGTGAGCAGTACTTC.

The rearrangement links TRBV5-1 to TRBJ2-3; 9 bases line up with TRBD1. Looked up from germline, CDR1 is SGHRS and CDR2 is YFSETQ. There are 16 residues in the CDR3. Losses at the gene ends were 2 bases for V and 0 bases for J; bases not matched to a gene: 4. CDR3 nucleotides: TGCGCCAGCAGCTTCACAGGGGGCCAAAGCACAGATACGCAGTATTTT. Protein sequence: CASSFTGGQSTDTQYF.

The chain employs TRBV7-9 and TRBJ1-2, with TRBD1 as a possible D gene (5 bases). The V end lost 1 base, the J end lost 1 base, and 16 bases lay between the germline ends. This CDR3 has 17 amino acids. CDR1 is SEHNR, CDR2 FQNEAQ, per germline (reference sequence). The CDR3 coding sequence is TGTGCCAGCAGCTTAGTACGAGACAGCTCTAGTAACTATGGCTACACCTTC. Its translation is CASSLVRDSSSNYGYTF.

As DNA, the CDR3 is TGCGCCAGCAGCTTGGCCCCAGTGGTGAACACTGAAGCTTTCTTT. Translation gives CASSLAPVVNTEAFF. The V and J genes are TRBV5-1 and TRBJ1-1, with D hard to call. Germline V gene sequence: CDR1 SGHRS, CDR2 YFSETQ. Trimming removed 0 bases at V and 0 bases at J, with 9 bases between. This CDR3 has 15 residues. Looking up the rest from reference TRBV5-1 and TRBJ1-1 gives the full variable domain: KAGVTQTPRYLIKTRGQQVTLSCSPISGHRSVSWYQQTPGQGLQFLFEYFSETQRNKGNFPGRFSGRQFSNSRSEMNVSTLELGDSALYLCASSLAPVVNTEAFFGQGTRLTVV.

CDR3 sequence reads: CASSYSGTRSYEQYF. Written as DNA, the CDR3 is TGTGCCAGCAGTTACTCCGGGACAAGGTCCTACGAGCAGTACTTC. The V and J genes are TRBV6-5 and TRBJ2-7; TRBD1 is a possible D gene (6 bases). V was pared by 0 bases and J by 1 base, with 10 bases between. CDR3 size: 15 residues. The germline V gene has CDR1 MNHEY and CDR2 SVGAGI.

The chain employs TRBV6-2 or TRBV6-3 and TRBJ2-3; a possible D gene is TRBD2 (6 bases). The V end was cut by 4 bases, the J end by 9 bases, with 14 bases between. The CDR3 extends over 13 amino acids. From germline, CDR1 is MNHEY and CDR2 SVGEGT. In DNA, the CDR3 is TGTGCCAGCAGTTCTACCGTCCGGGGGACGCAGTATTTT. Protein sequence: CASSSTVRGTQYF.

Note on this clone: One end of the junction does not line up with germline, which may come from a read error. The gene calls are TRBV11-2 and TRBJ2-7, with 9 bases identical to TRBD1. There are 13 residues in the CDR3. The germline CDR1 and CDR2 sequences are SGHAT and FQNNGV. The CDR3 DNA sequence: TGTGCCAGCAGCGCAAACCGGGACAGGGCTGTTAACTTC. It encodes CASSANRDRAVNF.